This record covers a single T cell receptor (beta chain). The target antigen is unknown. The germline V gene has CDR1 SGHAT and CDR2 FQNNGV. There are 14 residues in the CDR3. J was trimmed by 5 bases and V by 4 bases; bases with no gene match: 4. The record originates from a study of cytomegalovirus exposure and HLA in healthy donors. The primer mix had 60 Vbeta and 13 Jbeta primers. The method was immunoSEQ multiplex PCR; TCRdb's version includes in-frame clones alone and lacks a portion of them. The sample carries 150,000 to 200,000 clones, about 70% recorded once. Findings of the study overall: The authors judged a highly shared variant cluster likely a sequencing artifact.

The donors gave bone marrow, and they were healthy. The sequenced sample was PBMCs. The receptor was derived from a woman in her twenties or thirties in good health and CMV-seronegative. The chain joins TRBV11-2 to TRBJ2-5, with TRBD1 matching 10 bases. The CDR3 region is CASSWDRGTETQYF. In DNA, the CDR3 is TGTGCCAGCAGCTGGGACAGGGGAACGGAGACCCAGTACTTC.